The 2 T cell receptor beta chains listed next were all sequenced from one sample in a study of blood T cell repertoires in COVID-19. Profiled with immunoSEQ multiplex PCR; TCRdb holds only in-frame clones, not every one. The sample contains roughly 400,000 clones, approximately 90% of which appear only once. Sequencing input: PBMCs or T cells enriched from blood (not recorded which). Every receptor here comes from a woman between 35 and 50 years old who had been exposed to COVID-19.

CDR3 loop: CASSSGGPYGYTF. CDR3 in DNA: TGTGCCAGCAGCTCTGGCGGGCCCTATGGCTACACCTTC. The chain carries TRBV5-5 and TRBJ1-2, with D uncertain. Germline V gene sequence: CDR1 SGHKS, CDR2 YYEKEE (reference sequence). V was trimmed by 3 bases and J by 4 bases, leaving 10 bases between them. The CDR3 consists of 13 residues.

The V call is TRBV6-5, the J call TRBJ1-1, with D perhaps TRBD1 (5 bases). Germline CDR1 reads MNHEY; CDR2 reads SVGAGI. The CDR3 has 12 residues. Trimming stripped 6 bases from V and 7 bases from J, with 12 bases between. The CDR3 nucleotides read TGTGCCAGCAGCCTTCAGGGTTTTGAAGCTTTCTTT. This encodes CASSLQGFEAFF.